This record looks at one T cell receptor beta chain sequence and its context. These data come from a study of early T cells in non-severe SARS-CoV-2 infection. One entry per CDR3 protein results from TCRdb running MiXCR on the 5' RACE reads. The data show 60,000 or so distinct CDR3 sequences, approximately 9.7% seen once. The sample was whole blood. The clonotype originates from an adult who was a healthcare worker with PCR-confirmed SARS-CoV-2 infection or an uninfected control (not recorded which).

CDR3 amino acids: CASSLAGDSNQPQHF. In nucleotides, the CDR3 is TGTGCCAGCTCTCTGGCTGGGGATAGCAATCAGCCCCAGCATTTT. The V call is TRBV7-9, the J call TRBJ1-5, with unresolved D. V lost 8 bases and J 0 bases, leaving 14 bases between the germline ends. The CDR3 is made up of 15 amino acids. Germline values: CDR1 SEHNR, CDR2 FQNEAQ (reference sequence).